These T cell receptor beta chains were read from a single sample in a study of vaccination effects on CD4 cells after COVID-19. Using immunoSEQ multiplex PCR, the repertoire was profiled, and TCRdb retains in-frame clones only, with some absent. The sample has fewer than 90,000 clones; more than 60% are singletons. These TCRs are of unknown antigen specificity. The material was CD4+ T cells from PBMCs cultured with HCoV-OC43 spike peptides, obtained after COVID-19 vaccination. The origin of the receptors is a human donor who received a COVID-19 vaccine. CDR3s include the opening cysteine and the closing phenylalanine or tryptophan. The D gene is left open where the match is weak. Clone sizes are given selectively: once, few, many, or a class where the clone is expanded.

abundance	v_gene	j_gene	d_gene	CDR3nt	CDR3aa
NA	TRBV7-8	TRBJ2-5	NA	TGTGCCAGCAGCCAACAAGAGACCCAGTACTTC	CASSQQETQYF
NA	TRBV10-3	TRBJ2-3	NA	TGTGCCATCAGGGACAGCTTCACAGATACGCAGTATTTT	CAIRDSFTDTQYF
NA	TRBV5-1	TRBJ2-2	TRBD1	TGCGCCAGCACCCTAAACCAGGGGGCCGGGGAGCTGTTTTTT	CASTLNQGAGELFF
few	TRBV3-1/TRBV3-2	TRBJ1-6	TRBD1	TGTGCCAGCAGCCTTAGGACAGGGCCCAATTCACCCCTCCACTTT	CASSLRTGPNSPLHF
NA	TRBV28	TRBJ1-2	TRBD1	TGTGCCAGCAGTACCCGGGACAGGGGGCGAGACTATGGCTACACCTTC	CASSTRDRGRDYGYTF
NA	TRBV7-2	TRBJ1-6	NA	TGTGCCAGCAGCTTAGAGGCCCTCCCGGTCCCCCTCCACTTT	CASSLEALPVPLHF
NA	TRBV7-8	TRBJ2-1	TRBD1	TGTGCCAGCAGCTTCATACAGGGGAATGAGCAGTTCTTC	CASSFIQGNEQFF
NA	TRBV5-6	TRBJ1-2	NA	TGTGCCAGCAGCTTCAGACCTACTAACTATGGCTACACCTTC	CASSFRPTNYGYTF
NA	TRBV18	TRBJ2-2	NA	TGTGCCAGCTCACCAGGGGTGAGCGCGGGCGGCCGGGAGCTGTTTTTT	CASSPGVSAGGRELFF
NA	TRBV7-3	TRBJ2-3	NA	TGTGCCAGCAGCCTATATCCCACGGGAGTGATGACAGATACGCAGTATTTT	CASSLYPTGVMTDTQYF
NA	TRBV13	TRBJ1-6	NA	TGTGCCAGCAGCTTCAAACAGGAGGGTGATTCACCCCTCCACTTT	CASSFKQEGDSPLHF
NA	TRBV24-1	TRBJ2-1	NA	TGTGCCACCAGTGATTCGGACGGGCAGACCTACAATGAGCAGTTCTTC	CATSDSDGQTYNEQFF
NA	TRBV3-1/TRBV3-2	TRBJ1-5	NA	TGTGCCAGCAGCCAAGAGCCAGGACAGCCCCAGCATTTT	CASSQEPGQPQHF
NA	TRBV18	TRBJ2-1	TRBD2	TGTGCCAGCTCACCGAGCGGGGGGGCCTACAATGAGCAGTTCTTC	CASSPSGGAYNEQFF
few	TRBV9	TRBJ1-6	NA	TGTGCCAGCAGCGTAGAGACAGGAGCGTTACCCCTCCACTTT	CASSVETGALPLHF
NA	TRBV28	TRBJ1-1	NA	TGTGCCAGCAGTCTATCAGGGGTCGGCGGCACTGAAGCTTTCTTT	CASSLSGVGGTEAFF
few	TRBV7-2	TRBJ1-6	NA	TGTGCCAGCAGCTTAGAGACTTATTCACCCCTCCACTTT	CASSLETYSPLHF
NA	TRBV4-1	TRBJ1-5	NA	TGCGCCAGCAGCCGTTCGGGACAATCGTATAGCAATCAGCCCCAGCATTTT	CASSRSGQSYSNQPQHF
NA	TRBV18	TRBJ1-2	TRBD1	TGTGCCAGCTCACCGGGGCATCCGACAGGGCTCTATGGCTACACCTTC	CASSPGHPTGLYGYTF
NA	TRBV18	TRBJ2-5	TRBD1	TGTGCCAGCTCAGTGACAGGGGGCGTCGAGACCCAGTACTTC	CASSVTGGVETQYF
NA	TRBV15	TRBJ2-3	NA	TGTGCCACCAGCACGGGTAGCACTAGCACAGATACGCAGTATTTT	CATSTGSTSTDTQYF
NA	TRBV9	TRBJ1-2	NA	TGTGCCAGCAGCGTAGGGGACTATGGCTACACCTTC	CASSVGDYGYTF
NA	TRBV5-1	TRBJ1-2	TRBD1	TGCGCCAGCGGAACAGGGGGCGTTATAGGGGGCTACACCTTC	CASGTGGVIGGYTF
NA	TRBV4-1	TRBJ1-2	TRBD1	TGCGCCAGCAGCCAAGGGGGAAGACAGGGCGATGGCTACACCTTC	CASSQGGRQGDGYTF
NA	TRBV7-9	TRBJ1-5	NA	TGTGCCAGCAGCTTAGGATCCGCCGGGGGAAATCAGCCCCAGCATTTT	CASSLGSAGGNQPQHF
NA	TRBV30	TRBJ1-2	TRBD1	TGTGCCTGGAACAGCCAGACCGGGACAGGGTTCGTCGGCTACACCTTC	CAWNSQTGTGFVGYTF
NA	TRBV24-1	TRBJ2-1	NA	TGTGCCACCAGTGATTACAGGGTCGATGAGCAGTTCTTC	CATSDYRVDEQFF
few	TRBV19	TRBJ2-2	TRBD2	TGTGCCAGTACCCCAAGGACTAGCGACACCGGGGAGCTGTTTTTT	CASTPRTSDTGELFF
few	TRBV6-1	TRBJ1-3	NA	TGTGCCAGCAGTGAATATGGGGGTTCTGGAAACACCATATATTTT	CASSEYGGSGNTIYF
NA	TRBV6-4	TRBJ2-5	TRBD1	TGTGCCAGCAGTCCCGGACAGGGGGAGACCCAGTACTTC	CASSPGQGETQYF
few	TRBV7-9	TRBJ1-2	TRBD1	TGTGCCAGCAGCTGGGGACAGAACTATGGCTACACCTTC	CASSWGQNYGYTF
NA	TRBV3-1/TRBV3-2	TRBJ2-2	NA	TGTGCCAGCAGCCAAAGGTCAAGGATAACACCGAACACCGGGGAGCTGTTTTTT	CASSQRSRITPNTGELFF
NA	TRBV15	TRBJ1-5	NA	TGTGCCACCAGCAGTCGGGGGAGGGGGTCTAGCAATCAGCCCCAGCATTTT	CATSSRGRGSSNQPQHF
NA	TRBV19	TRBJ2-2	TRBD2	TGTGCCAGTAGAGCCTGGACTAGCGGCCGCACCGGGGAGCTGTTTTTT	CASRAWTSGRTGELFF
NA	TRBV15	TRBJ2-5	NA	TGTGCCACCAGCAGAGACGGGACAACTTACCAAGAGACCCAGTACTTC	CATSRDGTTYQETQYF
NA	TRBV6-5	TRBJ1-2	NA	TGTGCCAGCAGCTTAGGACCCAGTCAGTATGGCTACACCTTC	CASSLGPSQYGYTF
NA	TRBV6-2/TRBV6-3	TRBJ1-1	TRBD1	TGTGCCAGCAGCCTCTCAGGGGGAACTGAAGCTTTCTTT	CASSLSGGTEAFF
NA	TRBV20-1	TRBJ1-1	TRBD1	TGCAGTGCTAGAGTCAGGGGGGCGGCTTTCTTT	CSARVRGAAFF
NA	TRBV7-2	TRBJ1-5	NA	TGTGCCAGCAGCTTAGCGTTCGGATTCTATAGCAATCAGCCCCAGCATTTT	CASSLAFGFYSNQPQHF
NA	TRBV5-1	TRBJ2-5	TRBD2	TGCGCCAGCAGCTTATCCTGGGTAGCGGGGCCAGAGACCCAGTACTTC	CASSLSWVAGPETQYF
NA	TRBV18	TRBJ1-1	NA	TGTGCCAGCTCAAAGAACCGGGAGGAAGCTTTCTTT	CASSKNREEAFF
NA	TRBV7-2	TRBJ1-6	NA	TGTGCCAGCAGCTTCACGACCCAGGGGAATAATTCACCCCTCCACTTT	CASSFTTQGNNSPLHF
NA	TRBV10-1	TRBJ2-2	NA	TGCGCCAGCAGTGAGGGTTGGGAATCGAACACCGGGGAGCTGTTTTTT	CASSEGWESNTGELFF
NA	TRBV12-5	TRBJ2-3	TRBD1	TGTGCTAGTGGTTTGACCCTCGGACAGGGGTGGGATACGCAGTATTTT	CASGLTLGQGWDTQYF
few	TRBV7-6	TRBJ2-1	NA	TGTGCCAGCAGCCCTATGACATTGAGCTCCTACAATGAGCAGTTCTTC	CASSPMTLSSYNEQFF
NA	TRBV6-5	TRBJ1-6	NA	TGTGCCAGCAGTCCCCTGGGGGGGGAGAATTCACCCCTCCACTTT	CASSPLGGENSPLHF
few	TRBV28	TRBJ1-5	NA	TGTGCCAGCAGTTTATTGGGCGGGCAGCCCCAGCATTTT	CASSLLGGQPQHF
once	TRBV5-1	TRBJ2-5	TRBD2	TGCGCCAGCAGCTTGTCTGGTAATAGCGGGCAAGAGACCCAGTACTTC	CASSLSGNSGQETQYF
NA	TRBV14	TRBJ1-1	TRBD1	TGTGCCAGCAGCCATAGGGGACAGGGGGCGATCACTGAAGCTTTCTTT	CASSHRGQGAITEAFF